The source of this T cell receptor beta chain is a study of T cells expressing NK-cell markers. Study at large: It was sorted CD3+CD56+NKG2C+, CD3+CD56+NKG2C- and CD3+CD56-NKG2C+ T cells that supplied the TCR beta repertoires.

Using the 5' RACE reads, TCRdb records one entry per CDR3 protein without DNA. The table lists roughly 170,000 distinct CDR3 sequences. Study-level results: There were a handful of donors in whom these clonotypes also led the CD3+CD56-NKG2C+ fraction. Of the CD8+ T cell pool in five or six donors, roughly 1.0-8% was accounted for by dominant NKG2C+ clonotypes.

Germline CDR1 reads SNHLY; CDR2 reads FYNNEI. The CDR3 is 15 residues long. With respect to this clonotype: What it recognizes is unknown.

The chain recombines TRBV2 with TRBJ1-6. This sequence was found in a woman between 18 and 70 years old in good health. The sequencing input was blood T cells: a sorted CD56 or NKG2C T cell subset, CD4+ or CD8+ T cells, or bulk PBMC T cells (not recorded which). The CDR3 is CASSERTANFSPLHF.